What follows are 9 T cell receptor beta chains derived from one specimen sequenced in a study of CD8+ T cells in alopecia areata. RNA extraction and reverse transcription yielded cDNA as sequencing template. Assay: immunoSEQ multiplex PCR; the TCRdb copy retains only in-frame clones and omits some. Of 150,000 to 200,000 clones in the sample, roughly 60% were seen once. This sample's treatment: oral pan-JAK inhibitor, 5-10 mg twice daily. Sequenced here: CD4+ T cells sorted from blood, sampled at week 24, from a patient treated with tofacitinib. Receptors originate from a human donor with alopecia areata.

V usage is TRBV6-1 and J usage is TRBJ2-7; perhaps TRBD1 as D (5 bases). Deletions cut 7 bases from V and 0 bases from J, with 10 bases between. Germline-derived CDR1 and CDR2 are MNHNS and SASEGT. This CDR3 contains 13 residues. The CDR3 coding sequence is TGTGCCAGCATACAGGACAACTCCTACGAGCAGTACTTC. This translates into CASIQDNSYEQYF.

The J gene is TRBJ2-5, the V gene TRBV14, with D possibly TRBD2 on 6 matching bases. CDR3 length: 13 amino acids. V was trimmed by 4 bases and J by 5 bases, leaving 11 bases between them. Germline lookup yields CDR1 SGHDN and CDR2 FVKESK. CDR3 sequence reads: CASSLRRAETQYF. CDR3 nucleotides: TGTGCCAGCAGCCTTAGGAGGGCTGAGACCCAGTACTTC.

The V and J genes are TRBV6-1 and TRBJ1-5; D possibly corresponds to TRBD1 (6 bases). Germline assignment: CDR1 MNHNS and CDR2 SASEGT. Trimming took 9 bases from V and 3 from J, leaving 12 bases between them. The CDR3 is 13 residues long. The chain's CDR3 is CASGGGDNQPQHF. CDR3 nucleotides: TGTGCCAGTGGAGGGGGGGACAATCAGCCCCAGCATTTT.

The CDR3 protein is CAWGAINQPQHF. The CDR3 DNA reads TGTGCCTGGGGGGCGATTAATCAGCCCCAGCATTTT. The J gene is TRBJ1-5, the V gene TRBV30, with D perhaps matching TRBD1 (5 bases). V was trimmed by 5 bases and J by 4 bases, leaving 9 bases between them. The germline gives CDR1 GTSNPN, CDR2 SVGIG (reference sequence). The CDR3 contains 12 residues.

The sample holds one count of this clone. V gene TRBV29-1 combines with J gene TRBJ2-3; D is unresolved. In germline, CDR1 is SQVTM, CDR2 ANQGSEA. The CDR3 is made up of 13 amino acids. The V end was cut by 5 bases, the J end by 0 bases, with 9 bases between. The CDR3 nucleotides are TGCAGCGTTAATGGCTTCAGCACAGATACGCAGTATTTT. As protein: CSVNGFSTDTQYF.

This chain links TRBV30 with TRBJ1-1; tentatively, D is TRBD1 (6 bases). Germline CDR1 reads GTSNPN; CDR2 reads SVGIG (reference sequence). This CDR3 is built from 14 residues. V dropped 1 base and J dropped 0 bases, with 9 bases sitting between them. This chain's CDR3 is CAWSARQVNTEAFF. CDR3 in DNA: TGTGCCTGGAGTGCGAGACAGGTGAACACTGAAGCTTTCTTT.

The chain is built from TRBV29-1 and TRBJ2-7; 8 nucleotides align to TRBD1. This CDR3 is 13 amino acids long. V was pared by 8 bases and J by 3 bases, with 9 bases of the junction left unmatched. The germline CDR1 and CDR2 sequences are SQVTM and ANQGSEA. In DNA form, the CDR3 reads TGCAGCATCAGGGGGCGAGCCAGCTACGAGCAGTACTTC. Amino acids: CSIRGRASYEQYF.

DNA for the CDR3: TGTGCCAGCAGCTTAGGGACAGGGGTTCGGGAGCTGTTTTTT. The encoded protein is CASSLGTGVRELFF. V is TRBV7-9 and J is TRBJ2-2; 9 nucleotides agree with TRBD1. With V trimmed by 1 base and J by 9 bases, 3 bases remained unmatched. The CDR3 has 14 residues. In germline, CDR1 is SEHNR, CDR2 FQNEAQ (reference sequence).

The chain carries TRBV19 and TRBJ1-5; 7 bases agree with TRBD1. There are 16 residues in the CDR3. Germline-derived CDR1 and CDR2 are LNHDA and SQIVND (reference sequence). The V gene end was trimmed by 8 bases and the J gene end by 0 bases; junction bases not matched to a gene: 10. The CDR3 loop reads CASAGTDNHSNQPQHF. Here the CDR3 DNA reads TGTGCCAGTGCCGGGACAGACAATCATAGCAATCAGCCCCAGCATTTT. The full variable domain, with the rest looked up from reference TRBV19 and TRBJ1-5, is DGGITQSPKYLFRKEGQNVTLSCEQNLNHDAMYWYRQDPGQGLRLIYYSQIVNDFQKGDIAEGYSVSREKKESFPLTVTSAQKNPTAFYLCASAGTDNHSNQPQHFGDGTRLSIL.